The clone carrying this T cell receptor beta chain was observed a few times. The target antigen is unknown. This entry belongs to a study of CD8 T cells in ankylosing spondylitis. Overall study findings and caveats: The clones that were linked to disease were reported to be significantly enriched in matched synovial fluid samples from ankylosing spondylitis patients. Characteristic of ankylosing spondylitis blood, it appeared, was a TCR beta motif comprising several highly homologous variants. Reactive arthritis synovial fluid and blood were previously reported to contain some motif variants.

TCRdb re-analysed the 5' RACE reads in MiXCR, keeping a single row per CDR3 protein. The sample lists roughly 440,000 distinct CDR3 sequences, over 15% occurring once. Trimming took 5 bases from V and 6 from J, leaving 12 bases between them. The CDR3 contains 13 residues. Germline V lookup: CDR1 MNHEY, CDR2 SVGEGT. This rearrangement joins TRBV6-2 or TRBV6-3 to TRBJ2-3; unclear D gene. The clonotype originates from a male donor with ankylosing spondylitis. Sample: blood, either unsorted or a sorted T cell fraction (not recorded which). The CDR3: CASSAQLGDTQYF. The DNA of the CDR3 is TGTGCCAGCAGTGCCCAATTAGGTGATACGCAGTATTTT.